This TCR beta chain was retrieved from a study of T-cell reconstitution after alpha-beta-depleted transplantation in children (dated by TCRdb to 2016 to 2017). In the study overall: Using TCR repertoire profiling, the study quantitatively followed how T-cell immune reconstitution unfolded in children after TCRalphabeta/CD19-depleted allogeneic hematopoietic cell transplantation.

The CDR3 runs 18 residues from the cysteine to the phenylalanine. CDR3 DNA is the only sequence kept; it has 54 bases, read in frame from the first base. V is trimmed back by 4 bases and J by 0 bases, and the junction contains 11 bases that no gene match accounts for. CDR1 and CDR2, per the germline V gene, are SGHAT and FQNNGV. About this clonotype itself: Its antigen has not been determined. Qualities for individual bases were not recorded, and no much larger clone is one base off.

Preparation of the library involved PCR. Instrument on record: Illumina HiSeq 2500. TCR libraries were prepared with molecular barcoding, using unique molecular identifiers to normalize TCRbeta repertoire quantification. The public reads were reanalyzed by TCRdb: fastp trimming at Q25, MiXCR alignment, in-frame beta chains only. Rows are unified per CDR3 protein, each entry keeping the most common DNA and genes. For this sample the table gives hundreds of thousands of distinct CDR3 sequences, of which about 14% were detected only once. The ten top clones hold roughly 4.5% of the sample. The rearrangement combines TRBV11-2 with TRBJ2-1; 8 bases in the middle match TRBD2. The TCR sequence derives from a human donor who donated a stem cell graft to a child with Fanconi anemia. The material sequenced was PBMCs, taken from the stem cell graft. The CDR3 is CASSSQPTSGSSYNEQFF. The DNA reads TGTGCCAGCAGCTCCCAACCCACTAGCGGTAGCTCCTACAATGAGCAGTTCTTC.